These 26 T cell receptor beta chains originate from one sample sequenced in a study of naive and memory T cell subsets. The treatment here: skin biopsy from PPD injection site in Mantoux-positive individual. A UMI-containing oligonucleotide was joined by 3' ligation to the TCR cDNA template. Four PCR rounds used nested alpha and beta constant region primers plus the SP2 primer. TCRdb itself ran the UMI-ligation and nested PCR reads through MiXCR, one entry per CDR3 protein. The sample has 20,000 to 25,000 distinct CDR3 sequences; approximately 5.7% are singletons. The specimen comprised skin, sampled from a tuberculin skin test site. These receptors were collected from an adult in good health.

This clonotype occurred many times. The CDR3: CAFTGTAGGPQHF. CDR3 bases: TGTGCCTTTACGGGGACGGCCGGAGGGCCCCAGCATTTT. This sequence joins TRBV30 and TRBJ1-5; a possible D gene is TRBD1 (5 bases). The V gene lost 7 bases and the J gene lost 9 bases, with 19 bases spanning the gap. Germline CDR1 is GTSNPN and CDR2 is SVGIG (reference sequence). The CDR3 covers 13 residues. Supplemented by reference TRBV30 and TRBJ1-5, the full variable domain reads SQTIHQWPATLVQPVGSPLSLECTVEGTSNPNLYWYRQAAGRGLQLLFYSVGIGQISSEVPQNLSASRPQDRQFILSSKKLLLSDSGFYLCAFTGTAGGPQHFGDGTRLSIL.

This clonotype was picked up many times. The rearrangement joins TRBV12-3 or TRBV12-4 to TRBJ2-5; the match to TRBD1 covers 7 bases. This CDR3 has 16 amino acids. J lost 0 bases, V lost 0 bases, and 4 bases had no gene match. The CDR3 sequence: CASSLALGTDQETQYF. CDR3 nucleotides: TGTGCCAGCAGTTTAGCGCTGGGGACAGACCAAGAGACCCAGTACTTC.

The CDR3 sequence is CASKSYGPELNTEAFF. The CDR3 coding sequence is TGTGCCAGCAAATCCTATGGCCCGGAGCTGAACACTGAAGCTTTCTTT. This sequence joins TRBV27 and TRBJ1-1; D is unresolved. CDR1 is MNHEY and CDR2 is SMNVEV in the germline V gene (reference sequence). The CDR3 totals 16 residues. Trimming removed 7 bases at V and 0 bases at J, with 18 bases between.

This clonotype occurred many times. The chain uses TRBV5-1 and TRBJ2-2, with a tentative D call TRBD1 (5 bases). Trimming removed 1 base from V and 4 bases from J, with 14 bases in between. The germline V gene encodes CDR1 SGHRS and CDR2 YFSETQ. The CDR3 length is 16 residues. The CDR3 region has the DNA TGCGCCAGCAGCTTGTTTTCGACAGACCTCACCGGGGAGCTGTTTTTT. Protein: CASSLFSTDLTGELFF.

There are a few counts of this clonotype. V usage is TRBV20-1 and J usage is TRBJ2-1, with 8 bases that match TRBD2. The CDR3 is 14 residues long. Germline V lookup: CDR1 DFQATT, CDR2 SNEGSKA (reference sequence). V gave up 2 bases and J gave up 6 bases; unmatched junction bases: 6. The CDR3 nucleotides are TGCAGTGCTAGACGGGGGGGGGGGTCCAATGAGCAGTTCTTC. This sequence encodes CSARRGGGSNEQFF.

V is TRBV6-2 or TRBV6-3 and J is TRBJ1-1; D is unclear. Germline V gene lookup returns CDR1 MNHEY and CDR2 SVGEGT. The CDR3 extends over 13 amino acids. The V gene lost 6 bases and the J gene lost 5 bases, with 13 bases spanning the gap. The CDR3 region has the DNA TGTGCCAGCAGACCTACGGGTGGTACTGAAGCTTTCTTT. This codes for CASRPTGGTEAFF.

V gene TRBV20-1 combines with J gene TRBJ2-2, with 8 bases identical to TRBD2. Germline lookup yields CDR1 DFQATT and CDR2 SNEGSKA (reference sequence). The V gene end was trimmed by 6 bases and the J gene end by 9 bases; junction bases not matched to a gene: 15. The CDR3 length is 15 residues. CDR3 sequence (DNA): TGCAGTGCCTCAGGGGCGGGAGGAATACACCGGGAGCTGTTTTTT. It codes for CSASGAGGIHRELFF.

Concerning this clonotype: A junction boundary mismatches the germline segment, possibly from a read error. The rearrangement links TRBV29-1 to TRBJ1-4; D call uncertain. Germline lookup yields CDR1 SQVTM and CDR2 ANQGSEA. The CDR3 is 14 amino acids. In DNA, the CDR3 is TGCAGCGTCGCGTCTTCGCTCTATAATGAAAAACTGTTATTT. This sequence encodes CSVASSLYNEKLLF. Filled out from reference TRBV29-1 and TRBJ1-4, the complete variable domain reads SAVISQKPSRDICQRGTSLTIQCQVDSQVTMMFWYRQQPGQSLTLIATANQGSEATYESGFVIDKFPISRPNLTFSTLTVSNMSPEDSSIYLCSVASSLYNEKLLFGSGTQLSVL.

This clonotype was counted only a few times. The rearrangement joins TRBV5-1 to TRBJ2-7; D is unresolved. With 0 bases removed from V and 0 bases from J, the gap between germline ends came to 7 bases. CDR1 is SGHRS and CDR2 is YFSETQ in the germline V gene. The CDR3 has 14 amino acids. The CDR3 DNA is TGCGCCAGCAGCTTGGGAGACCACTCCTACGAGCAGTACTTC. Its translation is CASSLGDHSYEQYF.

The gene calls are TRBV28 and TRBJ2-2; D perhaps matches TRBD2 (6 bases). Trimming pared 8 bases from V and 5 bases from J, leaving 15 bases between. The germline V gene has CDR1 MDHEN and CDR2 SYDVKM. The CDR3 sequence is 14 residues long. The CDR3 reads CASGGLRRTGELFF. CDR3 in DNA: TGTGCCAGCGGGGGACTCCGGAGGACCGGGGAGCTGTTTTTT.

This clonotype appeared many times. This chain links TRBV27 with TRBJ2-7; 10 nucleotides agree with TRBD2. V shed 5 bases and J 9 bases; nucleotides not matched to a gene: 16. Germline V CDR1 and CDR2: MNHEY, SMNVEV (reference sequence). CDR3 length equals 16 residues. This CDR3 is CASSLPASGRLQGQYF. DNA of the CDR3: TGTGCCAGCAGTCTACCGGCTAGCGGGAGACTCCAGGGGCAGTACTTC.

The DNA for the CDR3 is TGTGCCAGCAGTGGGACCTTAGCGGGAGGCACCCCAAATGAGCAGTTCTTC. It encodes CASSGTLAGGTPNEQFF. The gene calls are TRBV27 and TRBJ2-1, with 10 bases lining up with TRBD2. With 5 bases clipped from V and 7 bases from J, the junction kept 14 bases outside the gene matches. The CDR3 covers 17 residues. Germline-derived CDR1 and CDR2 are MNHEY and SMNVEV (reference sequence).

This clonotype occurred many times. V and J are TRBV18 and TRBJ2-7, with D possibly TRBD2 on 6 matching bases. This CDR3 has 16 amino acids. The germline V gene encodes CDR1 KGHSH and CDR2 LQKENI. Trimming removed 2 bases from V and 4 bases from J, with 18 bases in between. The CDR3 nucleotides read TGTGCCAGCTCACCAACCCCGGGACTTACAGTATACGAGCAGTACTTC. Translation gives CASSPTPGLTVYEQYF.

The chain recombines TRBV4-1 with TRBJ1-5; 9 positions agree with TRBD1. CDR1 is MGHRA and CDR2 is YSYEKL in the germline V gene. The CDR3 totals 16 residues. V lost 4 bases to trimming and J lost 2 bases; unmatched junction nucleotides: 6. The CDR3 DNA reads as TGCGCCAGCAGCCCCTTGGACAGGGGCGGCAATCAGCCCCAGCATTTT. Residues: CASSPLDRGGNQPQHF.

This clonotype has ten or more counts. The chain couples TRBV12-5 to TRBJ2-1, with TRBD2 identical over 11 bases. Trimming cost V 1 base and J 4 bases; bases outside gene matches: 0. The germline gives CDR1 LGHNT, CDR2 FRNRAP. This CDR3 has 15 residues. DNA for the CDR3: TGTGCTAGTGGTTTGGGACTAGCGGGGTACAATGAGCAGTTCTTC. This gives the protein CASGLGLAGYNEQFF.

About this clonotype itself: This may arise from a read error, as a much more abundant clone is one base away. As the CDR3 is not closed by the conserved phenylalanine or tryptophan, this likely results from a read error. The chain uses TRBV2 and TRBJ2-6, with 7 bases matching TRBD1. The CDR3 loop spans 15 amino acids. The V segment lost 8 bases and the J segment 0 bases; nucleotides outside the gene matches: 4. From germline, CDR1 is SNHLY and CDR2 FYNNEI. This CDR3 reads CASEGQLSGANVLTS. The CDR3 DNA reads TGTGCCAGCGAGGGACAGCTCTCTGGGGCCAACGTCCTGACTTCC.

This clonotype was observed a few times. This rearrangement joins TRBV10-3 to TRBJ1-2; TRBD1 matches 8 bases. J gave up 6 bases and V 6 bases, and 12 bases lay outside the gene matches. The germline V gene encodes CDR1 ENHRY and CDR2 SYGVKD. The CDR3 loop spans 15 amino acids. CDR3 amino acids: CAIRQTGQGRNGYTF. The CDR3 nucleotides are TGTGCCATCAGGCAAACAGGACAGGGTCGTAATGGCTACACCTTC.

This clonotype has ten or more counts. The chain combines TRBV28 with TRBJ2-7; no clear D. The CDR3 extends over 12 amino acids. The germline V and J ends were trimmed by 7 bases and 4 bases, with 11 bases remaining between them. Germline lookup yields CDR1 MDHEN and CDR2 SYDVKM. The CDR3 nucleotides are TGTGCCAGCACCTCGGACGGTTACGAGCAGTACTTC. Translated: CASTSDGYEQYF.

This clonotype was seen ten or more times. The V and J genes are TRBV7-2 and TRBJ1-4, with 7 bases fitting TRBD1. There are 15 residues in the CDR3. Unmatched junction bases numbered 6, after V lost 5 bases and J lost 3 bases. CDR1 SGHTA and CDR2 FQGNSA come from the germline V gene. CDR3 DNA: TGTGCCAGCAGCAGTAAACAGGGGCCTAATGAAAAACTGTTTTTT. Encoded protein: CASSSKQGPNEKLFF.

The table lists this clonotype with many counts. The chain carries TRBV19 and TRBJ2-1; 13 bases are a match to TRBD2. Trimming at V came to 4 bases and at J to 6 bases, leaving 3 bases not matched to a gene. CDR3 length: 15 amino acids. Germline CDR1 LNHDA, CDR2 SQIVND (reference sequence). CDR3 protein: CASSTGTSGTNEQFF. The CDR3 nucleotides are TGTGCCAGTAGTACCGGGACTAGCGGGACCAATGAGCAGTTCTTC.

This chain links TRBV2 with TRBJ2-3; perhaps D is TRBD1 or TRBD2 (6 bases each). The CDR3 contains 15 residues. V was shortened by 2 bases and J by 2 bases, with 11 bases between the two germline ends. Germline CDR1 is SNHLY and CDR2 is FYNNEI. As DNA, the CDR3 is TGTGCCAGCAGTGAAATCGGGGGCCCCACAGATACGCAGTATTTT. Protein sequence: CASSEIGGPTDTQYF.

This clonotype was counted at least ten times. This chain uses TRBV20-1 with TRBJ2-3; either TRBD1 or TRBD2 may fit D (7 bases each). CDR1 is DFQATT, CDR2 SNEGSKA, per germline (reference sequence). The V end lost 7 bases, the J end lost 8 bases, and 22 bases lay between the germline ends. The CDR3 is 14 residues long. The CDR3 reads CSVQGGSGYGTQYF. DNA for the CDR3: TGCAGTGTTCAGGGGGGGAGCGGATATGGTACGCAGTATTTT.

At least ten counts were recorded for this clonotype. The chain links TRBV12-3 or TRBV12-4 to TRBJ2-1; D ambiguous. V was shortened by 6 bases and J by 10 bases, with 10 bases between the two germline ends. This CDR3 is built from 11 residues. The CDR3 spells CASSPAREQFF. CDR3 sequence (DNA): TGTGCCAGCAGCCCGGCCCGGGAGCAGTTCTTC.

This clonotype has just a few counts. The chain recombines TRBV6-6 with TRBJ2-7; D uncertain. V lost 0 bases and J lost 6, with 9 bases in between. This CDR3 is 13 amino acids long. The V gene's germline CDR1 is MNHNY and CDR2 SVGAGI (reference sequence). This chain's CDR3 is CASSYSPASEQYF. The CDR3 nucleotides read TGTGCCAGCAGTTACTCCCCCGCATCCGAGCAGTACTTC.

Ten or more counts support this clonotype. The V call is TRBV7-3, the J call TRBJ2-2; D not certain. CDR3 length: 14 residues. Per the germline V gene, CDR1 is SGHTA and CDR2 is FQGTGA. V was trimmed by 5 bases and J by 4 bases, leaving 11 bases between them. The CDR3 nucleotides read TGTGCCAGCAGCCCCGGGTCGGCCACCGGGGAGCTGTTTTTT. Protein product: CASSPGSATGELFF.

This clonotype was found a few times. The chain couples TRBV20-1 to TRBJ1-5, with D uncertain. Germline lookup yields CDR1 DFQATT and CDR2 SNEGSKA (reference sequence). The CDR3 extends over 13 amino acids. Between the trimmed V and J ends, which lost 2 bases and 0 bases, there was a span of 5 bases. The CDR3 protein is CSARKNSNQPQHF. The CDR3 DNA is TGCAGTGCTAGAAAAAATAGCAATCAGCCCCAGCATTTT.